The clone carrying this TCR beta chain was observed a single time. Its antigen remains unidentified. Germline is not matched at one junction end, which may reflect a read error. The data derive from a study of cytomegalovirus exposure and HLA in healthy donors. Findings of the study overall: Diagnosis of cytomegalovirus status made by the classifier reportedly showed high specificity and sensitivity.

TCRdb's copy holds only in-frame clones and misses some; the assay was immunoSEQ multiplex PCR. This table holds 200,000 to 250,000 clones, approximately 82% found once. Germline CDR1 reads SEHNR; CDR2 reads FQNEAQ (reference sequence). The CDR3 spans 14 residues. The sequence derives from a woman younger than 35 in good health and CMV-seronegative. This rearrangement joins TRBV7-9 to TRBJ1-2; weak D call: TRBD1 (5 bases). The specimen sequenced was PBMCs. The CDR3 DNA follows: TGTGCCAGCAGTTTAGGGGCGCTGAACTATGGCTACACCTTC. This translates into CASSLGALNYGYTF.